This paragraph reports one T cell receptor (beta chain). Its specificity is not known. CDR3 size: 14 residues. Per the germline V gene, CDR1 is MDHEN and CDR2 is SYDVKM. Trimming took 5 bases from V and 5 from J; bases not matched to a gene: 7. PCR primers comprised 60 Vbeta and 13 Jbeta primers. Clones were read by immunoSEQ multiplex PCR, and TCRdb kept only the in-frame ones, dropping some. The repertoire holds hundreds of thousands of clones, approximately 84% seen once, with approximately 0.5% in the top ten. This specimen belongs to a study of cytomegalovirus exposure and HLA in healthy donors. General observations from the study: Across donors, sequencing depth was assumed by presence/absence analyses to be roughly uniform. DRB1 showed the most TCR associations and HLA-C the fewest in a later analysis, as rates varied by HLA locus. The study found most TCR sequences rare, yet found some public TCRs in many donors.

The J gene is TRBJ2-7, the V gene TRBV28; 9 nucleotides match TRBD1. Sequenced: PBMCs. The receptor was derived from a woman between 40 and 50 years old in good health and CMV-seronegative. The CDR3 coding sequence is TGTGCCAGCAGTGCCGGGACAGGGCTCCACGAGCAGTACTTC. Its protein is CASSAGTGLHEQYF.